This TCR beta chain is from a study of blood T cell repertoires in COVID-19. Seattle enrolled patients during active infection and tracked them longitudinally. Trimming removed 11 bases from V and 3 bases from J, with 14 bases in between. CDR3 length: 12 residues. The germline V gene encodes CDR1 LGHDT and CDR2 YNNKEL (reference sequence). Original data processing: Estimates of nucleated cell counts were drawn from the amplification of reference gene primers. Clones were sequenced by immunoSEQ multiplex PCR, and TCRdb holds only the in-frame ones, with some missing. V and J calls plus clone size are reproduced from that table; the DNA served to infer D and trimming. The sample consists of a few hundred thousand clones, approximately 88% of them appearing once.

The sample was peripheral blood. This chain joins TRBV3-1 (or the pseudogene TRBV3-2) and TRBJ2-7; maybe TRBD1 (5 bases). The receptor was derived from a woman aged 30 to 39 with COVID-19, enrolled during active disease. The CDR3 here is CAGGDSSYEQYV. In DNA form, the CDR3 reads TGTGCCGGCGGAGACAGTAGCTACGAGCAGTACGTC.